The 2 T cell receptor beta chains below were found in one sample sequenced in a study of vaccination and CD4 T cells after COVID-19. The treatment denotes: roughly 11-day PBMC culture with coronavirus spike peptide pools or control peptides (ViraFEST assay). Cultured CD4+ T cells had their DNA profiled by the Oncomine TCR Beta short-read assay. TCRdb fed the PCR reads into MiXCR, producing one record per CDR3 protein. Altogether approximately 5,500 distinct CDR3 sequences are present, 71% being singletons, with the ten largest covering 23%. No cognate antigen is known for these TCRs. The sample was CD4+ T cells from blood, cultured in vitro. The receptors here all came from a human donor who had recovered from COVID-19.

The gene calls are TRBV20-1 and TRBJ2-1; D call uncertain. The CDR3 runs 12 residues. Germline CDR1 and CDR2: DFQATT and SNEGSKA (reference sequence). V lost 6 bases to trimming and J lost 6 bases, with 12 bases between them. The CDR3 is CSAESRSNEQFF. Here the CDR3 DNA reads TGCAGTGCCGAGTCCCGAAGCAATGAGCAGTTCTTC.

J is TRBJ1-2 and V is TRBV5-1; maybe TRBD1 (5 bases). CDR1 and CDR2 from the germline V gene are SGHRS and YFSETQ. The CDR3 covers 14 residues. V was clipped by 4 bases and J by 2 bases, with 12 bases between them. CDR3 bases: TGCGCCAGCAGCCCCAGGGATCGGAACTATGGCTACACCTTC. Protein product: CASSPRDRNYGYTF.